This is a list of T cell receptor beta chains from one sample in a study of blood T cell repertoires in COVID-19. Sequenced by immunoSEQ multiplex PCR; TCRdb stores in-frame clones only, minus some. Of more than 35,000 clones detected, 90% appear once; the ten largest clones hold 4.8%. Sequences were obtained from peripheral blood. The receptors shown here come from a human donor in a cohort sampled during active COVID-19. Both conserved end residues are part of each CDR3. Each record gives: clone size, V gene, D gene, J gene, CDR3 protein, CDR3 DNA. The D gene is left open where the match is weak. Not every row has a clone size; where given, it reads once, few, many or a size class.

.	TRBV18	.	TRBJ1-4	CASSPAQRNEKLFF	TGTGCCAGCTCACCGGCACAGCGGAATGAAAAACTGTTTTTT
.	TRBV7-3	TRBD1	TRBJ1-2	CASSLSRTGNGYTF	TGTGCCAGCAGCTTATCCCGGACAGGGAATGGCTACACCTTC
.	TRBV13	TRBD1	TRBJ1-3	CASSLIQGAYGNTIYF	TGTGCCAGCAGCCTAATACAGGGGGCGTATGGAAACACCATATATTTT
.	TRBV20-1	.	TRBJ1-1	CSARDSEAFF	TGCAGTGCTAGAGACAGTGAAGCTTTCTTT
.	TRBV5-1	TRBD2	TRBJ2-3	CASNTRAGTSGTDTQYF	TGCGCCAGCAATACTAGGGCAGGGACTAGCGGCACAGATACGCAGTATTTT
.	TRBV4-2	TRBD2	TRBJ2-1	CASSQEFNSGGSSYNEQFF	TGTGCCAGCAGCCAAGAGTTTAATAGCGGGGGTAGCTCCTACAATGAGCAGTTCTTC
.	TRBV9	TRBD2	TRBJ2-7	CASSVASGLSYEQYF	TGTGCCAGCAGCGTTGCTAGCGGGCTTTCCTACGAGCAGTACTTC
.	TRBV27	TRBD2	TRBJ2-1	CASSFLGLAGGPRALNEQFF	TGTGCCAGCAGTTTCCTTGGACTAGCGGGAGGGCCAAGGGCTTTGAATGAGCAGTTCTTC
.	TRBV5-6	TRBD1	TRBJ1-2	CASRLTGTNYGYTF	TGTGCCAGCAGATTGACAGGGACTAACTATGGCTACACCTTC
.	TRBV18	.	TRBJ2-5	CASSPRGNQETQYF	TGTGCCAGCTCACCAAGGGGGAATCAAGAGACCCAGTACTTC
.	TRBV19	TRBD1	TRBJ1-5	CASSIPGGQSNQPQHF	TGTGCCAGTAGTATCCCAGGGGGCCAAAGCAATCAGCCCCAGCATTTT
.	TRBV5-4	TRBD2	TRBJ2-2	CASSLTSGTGGELFF	TGTGCCAGCAGCTTGACTAGCGGGACCGGCGGGGAGCTGTTTTTT
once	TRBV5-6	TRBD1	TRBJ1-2	CASWSRARGVYGYTF	TGTGCCAGCTGGTCTCGGGCCAGGGGGGTTTATGGCTACACCTTC
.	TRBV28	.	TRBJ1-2	CASSLGGRGGGYTF	TGTGCCAGCAGTTTAGGCGGGAGGGGCGGTGGCTACACCTTC
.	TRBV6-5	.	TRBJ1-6	CASSQDRYNSPLHF	TGTGCCAGCAGTCAGGACAGATATAATTCACCCCTCCACTTT
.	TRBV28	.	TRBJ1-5	CASRGGGGSNQPQHF	TGTGCCAGCAGAGGCGGGGGGGGGAGCAATCAGCCCCAGCATTTT
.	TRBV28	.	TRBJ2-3	CASSKSQSDTQYF	TGTGCCAGCAGTAAGAGCCAATCAGATACGCAGTATTTT
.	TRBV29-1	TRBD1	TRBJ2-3	CSVVKGTASTDTQYF	TGCAGCGTTGTCAAAGGGACAGCAAGCACAGATACGCAGTATTTT
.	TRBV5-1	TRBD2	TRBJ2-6	CASSLWGGAGANVLTF	TGCGCCAGCAGCTTGTGGGGAGGGGCTGGGGCCAACGTCCTGACTTTC
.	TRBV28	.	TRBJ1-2	CASSLGGTANYTF	TGTGCCAGCAGTTTGGGGGGGACTGCCAACTACACCTTC
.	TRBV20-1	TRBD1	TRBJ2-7	CSASTVTGVDEQYF	TGCAGTGCTAGTACCGTCACAGGGGTCGACGAGCAGTACTTC
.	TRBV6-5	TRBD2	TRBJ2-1	CASSWGGSSYNEQFF	TGTGCCAGCAGCTGGGGGGGGAGCTCCTACAATGAGCAGTTCTTC
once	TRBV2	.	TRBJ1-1	CASSSPGLGGTEAFF	TGTGCCAGCAGTTCACCGGGACTGGGCGGAACTGAAGCTTTCTTT
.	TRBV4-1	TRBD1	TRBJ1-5	CASSHLGVGQGNQPQHF	TGCGCCAGCAGCCACCTGGGGGTGGGACAGGGTAATCAGCCCCAGCATTTT
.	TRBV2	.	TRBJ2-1	CASSGLNEQFF	TGTGCCAGCAGTGGTCTAAATGAGCAGTTCTTC
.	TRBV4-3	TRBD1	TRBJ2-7	CASSNRDRASEQYF	TGCGCCAGCAGCAACCGGGACAGGGCGTCCGAGCAGTACTTC
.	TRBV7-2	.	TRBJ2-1	CASSARRNGEEFF	TGTGCCAGCAGCGCCCGACGAAACGGGGAGGAGTTCTTC
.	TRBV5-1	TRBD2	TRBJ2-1	CASSYSGTSGYNEQFF	TGCGCCAGCAGCTATTCCGGGACTAGCGGCTACAATGAGCAGTTCTTC
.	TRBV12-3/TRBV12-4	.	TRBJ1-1	CASSRYRATEAFF	TGTGCCAGCAGTCGGTACAGGGCCACTGAAGCTTTCTTT
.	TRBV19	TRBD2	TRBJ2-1	CASKAGTSGANEQFF	TGTGCCAGTAAAGCCGGGACTAGCGGGGCGAATGAGCAGTTCTTC
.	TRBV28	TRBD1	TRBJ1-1	CASNTGALNTEAFF	TGTGCCAGCAACACAGGGGCCCTGAACACTGAAGCTTTCTTT
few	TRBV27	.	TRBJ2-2	CASTRDSIPSNTGELFF	TGTGCCAGCACTAGGGACTCTATCCCCTCGAACACCGGGGAGCTGTTTTTT
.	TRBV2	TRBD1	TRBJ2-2	CASSGTGTLLGELFF	TGTGCCAGCAGTGGGACAGGGACCTTATTAGGGGAGCTGTTTTTT
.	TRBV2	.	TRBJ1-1	CASSANTEAFF	TGTGCCAGCAGTGCTAACACTGAAGCTTTCTTT
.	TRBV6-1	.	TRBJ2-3	CASSELGSAGLDTQYF	TGTGCCAGCAGTGAATTGGGTTCGGCGGGGCTAGATACGCAGTATTTT
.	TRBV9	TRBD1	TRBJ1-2	CASSLGQGGLGYTF	TGTGCCAGCAGCCTGGGACAGGGGGGGCTCGGCTACACCTTC
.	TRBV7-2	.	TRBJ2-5	CASSLGPGETQYF	TGTGCCAGCAGCTTAGGGCCAGGAGAGACCCAGTACTTC
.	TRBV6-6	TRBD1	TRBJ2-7	CASSYKQGARAYEQYF	TGTGCCAGCAGTTACAAACAGGGGGCCCGGGCCTACGAGCAGTACTTC
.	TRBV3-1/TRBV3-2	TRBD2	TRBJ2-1	CASSQDTSGRGKQFF	TGTGCCAGCAGCCAAGATACTAGCGGGAGAGGAAAGCAGTTCTTC
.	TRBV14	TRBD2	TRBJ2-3	CASSQGALLAGVSDTQYF	TGTGCCAGCAGCCAAGGGGCCTTGCTAGCGGGAGTGTCAGATACGCAGTATTTT
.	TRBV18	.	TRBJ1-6	CASSAGEGATYNSPLHF	TGTGCCAGCTCAGCCGGGGAGGGTGCTACCTATAATTCACCCCTCCACTTT
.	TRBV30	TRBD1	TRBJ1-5	CAWSLTGLPQPQHF	TGTGCCTGGAGTTTGACAGGGCTTCCTCAGCCCCAGCATTTT
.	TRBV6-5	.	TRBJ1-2	CASAESPNYGYTF	TGTGCCAGCGCGGAGTCCCCCAACTATGGCTACACCTTC
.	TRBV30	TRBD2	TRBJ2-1	CAWRGDSGRANEQFF	TGTGCCTGGAGGGGCGATAGCGGGAGGGCCAATGAGCAGTTCTTC
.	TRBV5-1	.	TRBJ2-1	CASSLVAGKQFF	TGCGCCAGCAGCTTGGTAGCCGGGAAGCAGTTCTTC
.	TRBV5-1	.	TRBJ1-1	CASSLEQTNTEAFF	TGCGCCAGCAGCTTGGAACAGACGAACACTGAAGCTTTCTTT
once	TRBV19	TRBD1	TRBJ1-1	CASSIRSRGPEAFF	TGTGCCAGTAGTATACGTAGTAGGGGGCCTGAAGCTTTCTTT
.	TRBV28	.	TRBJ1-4	CASRVGGEKLFF	TGTGCCAGCAGGGTTGGGGGGGAAAAACTGTTTTTT
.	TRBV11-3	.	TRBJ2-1	CASSLGGGANEQFF	TGTGCCAGCAGCTTAGGTGGGGGGGCGAATGAGCAGTTCTTC
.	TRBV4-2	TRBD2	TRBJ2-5	CASSQGSSGRAETQYF	TGTGCCAGCAGCCAAGGCTCAAGCGGGAGAGCAGAGACCCAGTACTTC